A selection of T cell receptor beta chains follows, all from one sample in a study of PD-1 blockade in classical Hodgkin lymphoma. The assay was immunoSEQ multiplex PCR, and TCRdb's table has in-frame clones only and misses some. This table holds about 53,000 clones, about 85% found once. Here the sequenced sample was peripheral blood mononuclear cells (PBMCs), taken at baseline. These receptors originate from a human donor with classical Hodgkin lymphoma. The CDR3 runs from the conserved cysteine through the conserved F or W. The D gene is left open where the match is weak. A row's size may be missing; if present it is once, few, many or a size class.

>TRBV18|TRBJ1-3|NA|NA
TGTGCCAGCTCACCAGTTGATGGGACTTCTGGAAACACCATATATTTT
CASSPVDGTSGNTIYF
>TRBV5-6|TRBJ2-5|NA|NA
TGTGCCAGCAGTTACAGCAGTCTCCAGGGGGAGACCCAGTACTTC
CASSYSSLQGETQYF
>TRBV30|TRBJ1-1|TRBD1|NA
TGTGCCTCTAGCCACAGGGGGCTCTCAGCTTTCTTT
CASSHRGLSAFF
>TRBV29-1|TRBJ2-6|NA|NA
TGCAGCGTTGAAGGGGGGAGTGGGGCCAACGTCCTGACTTTC
CSVEGGSGANVLTF
>TRBV4-1|TRBJ2-4|TRBD2|NA
TGCGCCAGCAGCCCGGGACTAGCGGGAGGCAACATTCAGTACTTC
CASSPGLAGGNIQYF
>TRBV5-4|TRBJ2-6|NA|NA
TGTGCCAGCAGCTTGGTGGGAGGCCAACTTCGGGGGGCCAACGTCCTGACTTTC
CASSLVGGQLRGANVLTF
>TRBV2|TRBJ2-5|NA|NA
TGTGCCAGCAGTGCCAGACAGGGAGGAGAGACCCAGTACTTC
CASSARQGGETQYF
>TRBV5-1|TRBJ2-5|NA|NA
TGCGCCAGCGGAAGGACAGCTACTCAAGAGACCCAGTACTTC
CASGRTATQETQYF
>TRBV5-5|TRBJ1-3|NA|NA
TGTGCCAGCAGCTTGGAAGGACAAGAAAATGGCGAATATTTT
CASSLEGQENGEYF
>TRBV5-1|TRBJ2-2|TRBD1|NA
TGCGCCAGCAGCTTTTACAGGGGAGACACCGGGGAGCTGTTTTTT
CASSFYRGDTGELFF
>TRBV27|TRBJ1-2|NA|NA
TGTGCCAGCAGCGGAGACGGTAACTATGGCTACACCTTC
CASSGDGNYGYTF
>TRBV11-2|TRBJ2-3|NA|few
TGTGCCAGCAGCACCGGGAGTTGGGCAGATACGCAGTATTTT
CASSTGSWADTQYF
>TRBV10-3|TRBJ2-3|NA|once
TGTGCCATCAGTGACCAACTAGGAATAGATACGCAGTATTTT
CAISDQLGIDTQYF
>TRBV25-1|TRBJ2-3|NA|NA
TGTGCCAGCAGTGATGGTAGGGGCGCGTTAGATACGCAGTATTTT
CASSDGRGALDTQYF
>TRBV4-2|TRBJ2-7|NA|NA
TGTGCCAGCAGCCAAGATATAAACGAGCAGTACTTC
CASSQDINEQYF
>TRBV6-6|TRBJ1-1|TRBD1|NA
TGTGCCAGCACCCTCGCCGAGGGGGCCACTGAAGCTTTCTTT
CASTLAEGATEAFF
>TRBV7-7|TRBJ2-5|NA|NA
TGTGCCAGCAGCTTAGGGGGGCGCCCAGAGACCCAGTACTTC
CASSLGGRPETQYF
>TRBV7-3|TRBJ2-7|TRBD1|NA
TGTGCCAGCAGCCAAGGAGTGGGACAGGGGACCTACGAGCAGTACTTC
CASSQGVGQGTYEQYF
>TRBV19|TRBJ2-1|TRBD2|NA
TGTGCCAGTAGTGCACGGACTAGCGGGAACAATGAGCAGTTCTTC
CASSARTSGNNEQFF
>TRBV5-1|TRBJ2-5|TRBD1|NA
TGCGCCAGCAGCTTAAACTCGGACAGGGCACGGGAGACCCAGTACTTC
CASSLNSDRARETQYF
>TRBV7-2|TRBJ1-1|TRBD1|NA
TGTGCCAGCAGACAACAGGGGGTAGGCACTGAAGCTTTCTTT
CASRQQGVGTEAFF
>TRBV12-5|TRBJ1-2|NA|NA
TGTGCTAGTGTATCCCCCACGGGGGCCCGTGGCTACACCTTC
CASVSPTGARGYTF
>TRBV15|TRBJ1-2|TRBD1|NA
TGTGCCACCAGCAGAGATCGTCAGGGGGAAGGCTACACCTTC
CATSRDRQGEGYTF
>TRBV19|TRBJ2-7|NA|NA
TGTGCCAGTAGTCCCATGGGGGACGAGCAGTACTTC
CASSPMGDEQYF
>TRBV2|TRBJ1-4|TRBD1|NA
TGTGCCAGCAGTGTGGGGACAGGCCCGGTTGAAAAACTGTTTTTT
CASSVGTGPVEKLFF
>TRBV4-3|TRBJ2-2|TRBD1|NA
TGCGCCAGCAGCCAAGAGACAGGGGGTGCCGGGGAGCTGTTTTTT
CASSQETGGAGELFF
>TRBV7-2|TRBJ1-4|NA|many
TGTGCCAGCAGCTTGGGGGTAAGAGCGGTCGGAGAAAAACTGTTTTTT
CASSLGVRAVGEKLFF
>TRBV30|TRBJ1-5|NA|few
TGTGCCTGGAGTCGGGAGGACAATCAGCCCCAGCATTTT
CAWSREDNQPQHF
>TRBV9|TRBJ1-1|NA|NA
TGTGCCAGCAGCGTTAGACAGGATGGCGGGGCTTTCTTT
CASSVRQDGGAFF